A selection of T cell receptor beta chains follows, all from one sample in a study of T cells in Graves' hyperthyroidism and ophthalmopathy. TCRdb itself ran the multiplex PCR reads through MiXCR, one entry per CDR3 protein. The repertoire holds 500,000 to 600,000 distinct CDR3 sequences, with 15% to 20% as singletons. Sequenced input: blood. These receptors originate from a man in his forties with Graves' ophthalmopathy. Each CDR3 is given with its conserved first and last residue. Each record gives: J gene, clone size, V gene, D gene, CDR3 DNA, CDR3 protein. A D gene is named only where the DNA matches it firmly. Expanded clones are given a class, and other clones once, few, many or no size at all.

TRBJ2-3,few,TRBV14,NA,TGTGCCAGCAGCCAAGGTACCCCAACCACAGATACGCAGTATTTT,CASSQGTPTTDTQYF
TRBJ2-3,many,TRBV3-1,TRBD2,TGTGCCAGCAGCCAACCAGCGGGGGCCACAGATACGCAGTATTTT,CASSQPAGATDTQYF
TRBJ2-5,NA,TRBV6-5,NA,TGTGCCAGCAGTTACTCGAACAGGGCGGAGTACTTC,CASSYSNRAEYF
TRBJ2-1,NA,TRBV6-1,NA,TGTGCCAGCAGTGCGGTGGAGGGAGGATATGAGCAGCTCTTC,CASSAVEGGYEQLF
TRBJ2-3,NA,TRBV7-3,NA,TGTGCCAGCAGCCGAGGGGGTTGGAGCACAGATACGCAGTATTTT,CASSRGGWSTDTQYF
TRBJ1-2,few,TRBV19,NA,TGTGCCAGTAGCTCGGACAGACCAGGTTTCTATGGCTACACCTTC,CASSSDRPGFYGYTF
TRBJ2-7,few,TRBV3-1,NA,TGTGCCAGCAGCCCACCGGGAGCCTCTCTCGTCGAGCAGTACTTC,CASSPPGASLVEQYF
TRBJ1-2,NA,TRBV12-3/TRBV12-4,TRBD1,TGTGCCAGCAGTCGGGACAGGGTTTCTAACTATGGCTACACCTTC,CASSRDRVSNYGYTF
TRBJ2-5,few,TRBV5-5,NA,TGTGCCAGCAGCGGCCTGGCGGGGTCCCAGTACTTC,CASSGLAGSQYF
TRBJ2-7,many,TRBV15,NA,TGTGCCACCAGCAGAGATAGGTTGGGGGATCAGCAGTACTTC,CATSRDRLGDQQYF
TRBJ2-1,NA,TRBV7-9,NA,TGTGCCAGCAGCTTGGGAAACCCCTACAATGAGCAGTTCTTC,CASSLGNPYNEQFF
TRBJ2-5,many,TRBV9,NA,TGTGCCAGCAGCAACCCCCGGACAGCCCAGGACGAGACCCAGTACTTC,CASSNPRTAQDETQYF
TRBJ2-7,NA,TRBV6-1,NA,TGTGCCAGCAGTGACCACCTTGACGAGCAGTACTTC,CASSDHLDEQYF
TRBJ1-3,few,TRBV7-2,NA,TGTGCCAGCAGCTTAGCCCCGGGCAACTCTGGAAACACCATATATTTT,CASSLAPGNSGNTIYF
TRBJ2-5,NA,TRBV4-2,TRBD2,TGTGCCAGCAGCCAAGCACTAGCGGGGGGCCAAGAGACCCAGTACTTC,CASSQALAGGQETQYF
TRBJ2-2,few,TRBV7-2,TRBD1,TGTGCCAGCAGCCCGGACAGGGCCGGCGCCGGGGAGCTGTTTTTT,CASSPDRAGAGELFF
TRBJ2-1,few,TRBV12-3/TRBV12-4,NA,TGTGCCAGCAGTCCATTAACTTACAATGAGCAGTTCTTC,CASSPLTYNEQFF
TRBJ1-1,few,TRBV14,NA,TGTGCCAGCAGCCAAGACCCCGGCCGGGTGGGGACTGAAGCTTTCTTT,CASSQDPGRVGTEAFF
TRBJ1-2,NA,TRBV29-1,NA,TGCAGCGTTGAAGCAACACATAACTATGGCTACACCTTC,CSVEATHNYGYTF
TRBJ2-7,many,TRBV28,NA,TGTGCCAGCAGTTCGCCGACAGCCAACTACGAGCAGTACTTC,CASSSPTANYEQYF